This TCR beta chain was sequenced for a study of blood T cell repertoires in COVID-19. On the study more broadly: Some COVID-19 samples were acute and others convalescent; all came from the United States, Italy and Spain.

This clone occurred once. V trimming: 5 bases; J trimming: 4 bases; junction bases outside the gene matches: 9. The germline gives CDR1 SEHNR, CDR2 FQNEAQ (reference sequence). The CDR3 covers 16 residues. Measured with immunoSEQ multiplex PCR; TCRdb has only the in-frame clones, and not every one. The data hold around 500,000 clones, with roughly 88% observed a single time. Sample: peripheral blood. This receptor was identified in a human donor in a cohort sampled during active COVID-19. The J gene is TRBJ1-5, the V gene TRBV7-9; 9 bases align to TRBD1. The CDR3 DNA reads TGTGCCAGCAGCCAGGGACAGGGCGTAGTGAATCAGCCCCAGCATTTT. This gives the protein CASSQGQGVVNQPQHF.